This T cell receptor (beta chain) came from a study of shared clonotypes between healthy human individuals. Study-wide context: Two female and a few male donors aged 18 to 49 were enrolled.

V was clipped by 6 bases and J by 2 bases, with 2 bases between them. Per the germline V gene, CDR1 is SNHLY and CDR2 is FYNNEI. The CDR3 is 10 amino acids. Those who donated were healthy HIV-negative adults, with no recent acute infections or vaccinations reported. A word on this clone: The identical CDR3 is also encoded by other nucleotide sequences in the sample.

Once extracted for a subset, genomic DNA was divided evenly among several immunoSEQ plates. Here immunoSEQ multiplex PCR was the method, and the copy in TCRdb shows in-frame clones only, minus some. Of approximately 1,000,000 clones detected, roughly 77% appear once; the ten largest clones hold 0.89%. The sequencing input was memory CD4+ T cells from PBMCs. The subset here: CD45RA-negative fraction. The V and J genes are TRBV2 and TRBJ2-7; no clear D gene. The origin of this receptor is a man between 18 and 35 years old in good health. Some clones in this sample may be carry-over from other donors' samples. The CDR3 DNA sequence: TGTGCCAGCAGCGCCTACGAGCAGTACTTC. Protein product: CASSAYEQYF.